The T cell receptor (beta chain) under discussion was sequenced for a study of CD8 T cells in ankylosing spondylitis. The study's findings and limits: The study looked at matched synovial fluid samples from ankylosing spondylitis patients. Disease-linked clones were reported to be significantly enriched there. Seemingly characteristic of ankylosing spondylitis blood was a TCR beta motif consisting of roughly 8 highly homologous variants.

Preparation of TCR beta libraries was done by quantitative 5'-RACE with molecular barcodes. TCRdb passed the 5' RACE reads through MiXCR, listing each CDR3 protein once. The sample comprises roughly 200,000 distinct CDR3 sequences, over 10% of which are singletons, and 16% rests with the top ten. This clonotype occurred a few times. Antigen unknown. In germline, CDR1 is GTSNPN, CDR2 SVGIG (reference sequence). Deletions cut 0 bases from V and 3 bases from J, with 12 bases between. This CDR3 is 15 amino acids long. Specimen: blood, either unsorted or a sorted T cell fraction (not recorded which). This receptor was obtained from a male donor with ankylosing spondylitis or in good health (not recorded which). The V gene is TRBV30, the J gene TRBJ2-4; possibly TRBD1 or TRBD2 for D (6 bases each). The CDR3 region has the DNA TGTGCCTGGAGTGTACTAGGAGGGGGCAAAAACATTCAGTACTTC. Residues: CAWSVLGGGKNIQYF.